Each of the 5 T cell receptor beta chains below was sequenced from the same sample in a study of T cell clones after liver transplantation. Profiling relied on immunoSEQ multiplex PCR, and the TCRdb table lists in-frame clones only, not all of them. The sample lists tens of thousands of clones; 90% were seen once. The material sequenced was CD4+ T cells from blood, taken before liver transplant. These receptors originate from a human donor who received a liver transplant.

The chain employs TRBV7-9 and TRBJ1-2, with D possibly being TRBD1 (5 bases). CDR3 size: 14 residues. V lost 4 bases and J lost 7, with 16 bases in between. Germline CDR1 reads SEHNR; CDR2 reads FQNEAQ (reference sequence). The CDR3 region has the DNA TGTGCCAGCAGCTCGCGTGGGACCCTAAGTGGCTACACCTTC. This translates into CASSSRGTLSGYTF.

The rearrangement joins TRBV4-1 to TRBJ2-3, with a weak D call TRBD1 (5 bases). Germline-derived CDR1 and CDR2 are MGHRA and YSYEKL. V lost 0 bases to trimming and J lost 7 bases, with 17 bases between them. The CDR3 runs to 16 residues. The CDR3 nucleotides read TGCGCCAGCAGCCAAGATTCAGGGCAAAGCCTAAATACGCAGTATTTT. Protein: CASSQDSGQSLNTQYF.

This clone showed up just once. The chain employs TRBV10-3 and TRBJ2-3; either TRBD1 or TRBD2 may fit D (6 bases each). CDR3 length: 16 residues. CDR1 ENHRY and CDR2 SYGVKD come from the germline V gene. Trimming shortened V by 8 bases and J by 4 bases, and 22 bases separated the two germline ends. CDR3 sequence reads: CAIATWGGGGADTQYF. The CDR3 nucleotides read TGTGCCATCGCGACGTGGGGCGGAGGGGGTGCAGATACGCAGTATTTT.

J is TRBJ1-5 and V is TRBV7-8; D gene ambiguous. Germline V CDR1 and CDR2: SGHVS, FQNEAQ. The germline V and J ends were trimmed by 5 bases and 1 base, with 15 bases remaining between them. The CDR3 loop spans 16 amino acids. The chain's CDR3 is CASSPLSAGSNQPQHF. DNA for the CDR3: TGTGCCAGCAGCCCCCTTAGCGCGGGAAGCAATCAGCCCCAGCATTTT. The complete variable domain, with remaining parts taken from reference TRBV7-8 and TRBJ1-5, reads GAGVSQSPRYKVAKRGQDVALRCDPISGHVSLFWYQQALGQGPEFLTYFQNEAQLDKSGLPSDRFFAERPEGSVSTLKIQRTQQEDSAVYLCASSPLSAGSNQPQHFGDGTRLSIL.

About this clone: Different DNA sequences within this sample yield the same CDR3. The chain joins TRBV5-1 to TRBJ2-7, with 14 bases that match TRBD2. Unmatched junction bases numbered 9, after V lost 4 bases and J lost 6 bases. Germline CDR1 is SGHRS and CDR2 is YFSETQ. This CDR3 is 16 amino acids long. CDR3 DNA: TGCGCCAGCAGCACGGGACTAGCGGGAGAGACTGGCGAGCAGTACTTC. The encoded protein is CASSTGLAGETGEQYF. The variable domain in full, completed from reference TRBV5-1 and TRBJ2-7, reads KAGVTQTPRYLIKTRGQQVTLSCSPISGHRSVSWYQQTPGQGLQFLFEYFSETQRNKGNFPGRFSGRQFSNSRSEMNVSTLELGDSALYLCASSTGLAGETGEQYFGPGTRLTVT.